The 3 T cell receptor beta chains in this list originate from one sample, sequenced in a study of blood T cell repertoires in COVID-19. Generated by immunoSEQ multiplex PCR, the TCRdb table keeps only in-frame clones and is missing some. The sample has 120,000 to 150,000 clones; around four fifths are singletons. Sequencing input: peripheral blood. The receptors were gathered from a human donor in a cohort sampled during active COVID-19.

The rearrangement joins TRBV7-3 to TRBJ2-3, with 14 bases fitting TRBD2. This CDR3 is built from 16 residues. Germline CDR1 reads SGHTA; CDR2 reads FQGTGA. V gave up 2 bases and J gave up 12 bases; unmatched junction bases: 10. The CDR3: CASSLEGGLAGEIQYF. Here the CDR3 DNA reads TGTGCCAGCAGCTTAGAAGGGGGACTAGCGGGAGAGATCCAGTATTTT.

V gene TRBV3-1 (or the pseudogene TRBV3-2) combines with J gene TRBJ2-1; D is perhaps TRBD2 (5 bases). The CDR3 sequence is 13 residues long. CDR1 is LGHDT, CDR2 YNNKEL, per germline (reference sequence). Trimming removed 4 bases at V and 3 bases at J, with 7 bases between. CDR3 loop: CASSRSVYNEQFF. As DNA, the CDR3 is TGTGCCAGCAGCCGTAGCGTCTACAATGAGCAGTTCTTC.

Only a few counts were recorded for this clone. V usage is TRBV19 and J usage is TRBJ1-5, with 8 bases identical to TRBD1. CDR1 and CDR2 (germline): LNHDA, SQIVND (reference sequence). CDR3 size: 16 residues. Trimming took 9 bases from V and 2 from J; bases not matched to a gene: 12. CDR3 sequence (DNA): TGTGCCAGCCGAAATGGGGCACAGGGGGGCAATCAGCCCCAGCATTTT. It codes for CASRNGAQGGNQPQHF. Combining the CDR3 with reference TRBV19 and TRBJ1-5 gives the whole variable domain DGGITQSPKYLFRKEGQNVTLSCEQNLNHDAMYWYRQDPGQGLRLIYYSQIVNDFQKGDIAEGYSVSREKKESFPLTVTSAQKNPTAFYLCASRNGAQGGNQPQHFGDGTRLSIL.